This T cell receptor beta chain was sequenced during a study of cytomegalovirus exposure and HLA in healthy donors. Study-wide findings and caveats: Rarity held for most TCR sequences, but there were some public TCRs that occurred in many donors. Clonal expansion was found to be greater in HLA-associated TCR beta chains than in equally common others in a later analysis. An Asian-associated ancestry cluster reportedly showed fewer N-insertions than the approximately 690-donor mean in a later analysis.

As concerns this clone: No antigen is known for it.

Looked up from germline, CDR1 is LNHNV and CDR2 is YYDKDF (reference sequence). The CDR3 has 15 residues. V lost 0 bases and J lost 7; bases outside the gene matches: 6. Researchers ran the PCR with 60 Vbeta and 13 Jbeta primers. Only in-frame clones appear in the TCRdb table, and some are missing; sequencing was by immunoSEQ multiplex PCR. This table holds approximately 110,000 clones, about 81% found once. What was sequenced was PBMCs. V usage is TRBV15 and J usage is TRBJ1-2; 9 bases are shared with TRBD1. The TCR sequence derives from a woman under 40 in good health and CMV-seronegative. This CDR3 is CATSRDPRTGVGYTF. CDR3 DNA: TGTGCCACCAGCAGAGACCCCAGGACAGGGGTTGGCTACACCTTC.